This is a list of T cell receptor beta chains from one sample in a study of blood T cells in healthy people across ages. TCRdb itself ran the 5' RACE reads through MiXCR, one entry per CDR3 protein. Found here are about 1.4 million distinct CDR3 sequences, roughly 60% of them singletons; the top ten hold 6.5% to 8.5%. Sequenced sample: blood. The receptors here all came from a young man in good health. Both conserved end residues are part of each CDR3. The order of the fields is J gene, CDR3 length, D gene, clone size, V gene, CDR3 protein, CDR3 DNA. The D gene is left open where the match is weak. Not all rows give a size; the values are once, few, many and, for expanded clones, a class.

>TRBJ2-7|17|TRBD2|NA|TRBV6-1
CASRQTSGNNPWYEQYF
TGTGCCAGCAGACAGACTAGCGGGAACAATCCCTGGTACGAGCAGTACTTC
>TRBJ2-5|13|TRBD2|NA|TRBV6-5
CASSRGGVETQYF
TGTGCCAGCAGTAGGGGAGGGGTGGAGACCCAGTACTTC
>TRBJ1-2|15|TRBD1|NA|TRBV5-6
CASSNVGTGGYGYTF
TGTGCCAGCAGCAACGTAGGGACAGGGGGCTATGGCTACACCTTC
>TRBJ1-2|13|NA|NA|TRBV6-5
CASSYSPEAGYTF
TGTGCCAGCAGTTACAGCCCTGAGGCTGGCTACACCTTC
>TRBJ1-1|14|NA|NA|TRBV6-6
CASSSNRVGTEAFF
TGTGCCAGCAGTTCAAATAGGGTTGGCACTGAAGCTTTCTTT
>TRBJ2-3|14|NA|NA|TRBV15
CATSRPREADTQYF
TGTGCCACCAGCAGACCCCGAGAGGCAGATACGCAGTATTTT
>TRBJ2-3|16|TRBD2|NA|TRBV10-3
CAISESGTSGQDTQYF
TGTGCCATCAGTGAGTCCGGGACTAGCGGGCAGGATACGCAGTATTTT
>TRBJ1-2|16|NA|few|TRBV20-1
CSARVRHYDSNYGYTF
TGTAGTGCTAGAGTCCGTCACTATGACAGTAACTATGGCTACACCTTC
>TRBJ2-4|14|TRBD2|few|TRBV10-1
CASSESSGARGQYF
TGCGCCAGCAGTGAAAGTAGCGGGGCCCGTGGTCAGTACTTC
>TRBJ2-7|15|NA|NA|TRBV5-1
CASSSDLSSYNEQYF
TGCGCCAGCAGCTCCGACTTGAGCTCCTACAATGAGCAGTACTTC
>TRBJ2-1|14|NA|NA|TRBV29-1
CSGNPLGGYNEQFF
TGCAGCGGGAATCCCCTCGGGGGTTACAATGAGCAGTTCTTC
>TRBJ2-5|15|NA|NA|TRBV7-6
CASSKDVRYQETQYF
TGTGCCAGCAGCAAGGACGTACGGTACCAAGAGACCCAGTACTTC
>TRBJ1-2|16|TRBD1|NA|TRBV5-1
CASSLETPGGRNGYTF
TGCGCCAGCAGCTTGGAGACGCCAGGGGGCAGGAATGGCTACACCTTC
>TRBJ1-5|14|TRBD1|NA|TRBV6-2/TRBV6-3
CASSGDSNVQPQHF
TGTGCCAGCAGTGGGGACAGTAACGTTCAGCCCCAGCATTTT
>TRBJ1-2|16|TRBD1|few|TRBV10-3
CAITEGQGALVYGYTF
TGTGCCATCACTGAAGGACAGGGGGCGCTTGTCTATGGCTACACCTTC
>TRBJ2-3|17|TRBD2|NA|TRBV6-6
CASSPDGGGGALDTQYF
TGTGCCAGCAGCCCCGACGGTGGCGGGGGGGCCTTAGATACGCAGTATTTT
>TRBJ1-1|15|NA|many|TRBV4-1
CASSPLLREPGRAFF
TGCGCCAGCAGCCCCCTTCTCCGGGAGCCTGGGAGGGCTTTCTTT
>TRBJ2-3|16|TRBD1|NA|TRBV5-5
CASSLEDRDGADTQYF
TGTGCCAGCAGCTTGGAGGACAGGGACGGCGCAGATACGCAGTATTTT
>TRBJ1-1|13|NA|NA|TRBV7-9
CASSLVPGTEAFF
TGTGCCAGCAGCTTAGTCCCAGGCACTGAAGCTTTCTTT
>TRBJ2-1|16|NA|NA|TRBV12-5
CASGLSAGTAYNEQFF
TGTGCTAGTGGTTTGTCAGCCGGGACCGCCTACAATGAGCAGTTCTTC
>TRBJ2-1|13|NA|NA|TRBV29-1
CSGGRNAYNEQFF
TGCAGCGGGGGACGGAACGCCTACAATGAGCAGTTCTTC
>TRBJ2-7|15|NA|NA|TRBV20-1
CSARLAQGRYNEQYF
TGCAGTGCTAGACTTGCCCAGGGGCGGTATAACGAGCAGTACTTC
>TRBJ2-7|12|NA|NA|TRBV6-2/TRBV6-3
CASQKDFYEQYF
TGTGCCAGCCAAAAGGACTTCTACGAGCAGTACTTC
>TRBJ2-7|18|TRBD2|NA|TRBV27
CASSTPFTGRAGAYEQYF
TGTGCCAGCAGTACACCGTTTACGGGACGAGCGGGGGCCTACGAGCAGTACTTC
>TRBJ2-7|14|NA|few|TRBV7-9
CASSRTVDSYEQYF
TGTGCCAGCAGCCGGACAGTAGATTCCTACGAGCAGTACTTC
>TRBJ2-7|16|TRBD2|NA|TRBV7-2
CAGSPRSGKGLYEQYF
TGTGCCGGCAGCCCACGTAGCGGGAAGGGATTGTACGAGCAGTACTTC
>TRBJ2-7|16|TRBD2|NA|TRBV15
CATSAREREGSYEQYF
TGTGCCACCAGCGCCCGAGAGCGGGAGGGCTCCTACGAGCAGTACTTC
>TRBJ2-3|14|NA|few|TRBV10-1
CASSESVIADTQYF
TGCGCCAGCAGTGAGTCCGTAATAGCAGATACGCAGTATTTT
>TRBJ2-7|18|TRBD2|NA|TRBV12-5
CASGLVQGGLASFYEQYF
TGTGCTAGTGGTTTGGTACAGGGTGGACTAGCGAGCTTCTACGAGCAGTACTTC
>TRBJ1-4|16|NA|NA|TRBV4-1
CASSQSPGATNEKLFF
TGCGCCAGCAGCCAATCCCCGGGGGCAACTAATGAAAAACTGTTTTTT
>TRBJ1-2|12|NA|NA|TRBV29-1
CSGRGDSDGYTF
TGCAGCGGGCGGGGGGACTCAGATGGCTACACCTTC
>TRBJ2-1|14|NA|NA|TRBV5-1
CASSLGWESNEQFF
TGCGCCAGCAGCTTGGGGTGGGAGTCCAATGAGCAGTTCTTC
>TRBJ1-4|14|NA|NA|TRBV4-2
CASSQEEVVGSLFF
TGTGCCAGCAGCCAAGAAGAAGTCGTCGGGAGTCTGTTTTTT
>TRBJ2-6|16|NA|few|TRBV4-1
CASSQEWASGANVLTF
TGCGCCAGCAGCCAAGAGTGGGCCTCTGGGGCCAACGTCCTGACTTTC
>TRBJ2-7|15|TRBD2|NA|TRBV2
CASSDASSGDYEQYF
TGTGCCAGCAGTGACGCGTCTAGCGGGGACTACGAGCAGTACTTC
>TRBJ2-2|16|NA|once|TRBV7-2
CASSLALTGRTGELFF
TGTGCCAGCAGCTTAGCGCTTACAGGGAGGACCGGGGAGCTGTTTTTT
>TRBJ2-1|13|TRBD1|NA|TRBV20-1
CSAPETGVNEQFF
TGCAGTGCCCCCGAGACAGGGGTTAATGAGCAGTTCTTC
>TRBJ2-7|14|TRBD1|few|TRBV12-3/TRBV12-4
CASSLWTGGNEQYF
TGTGCCAGCAGTTTATGGACAGGGGGTAACGAGCAGTACTTC
>TRBJ2-1|18|NA|few|TRBV3-1
CASSQARFRSNVKDEQFF
TGTGCCAGCAGCCAAGCCCGGTTTAGGAGTAATGTAAAGGATGAGCAGTTCTTC
>TRBJ2-3|16|TRBD2|few|TRBV4-2
CASSRLAGEGTDTQYF
TGTGCCAGCAGCAGACTAGCGGGAGAGGGCACAGATACGCAGTATTTT
>TRBJ1-2|12|NA|NA|TRBV5-1
CASAQINYGYTF
TGCGCCAGCGCACAGATTAACTATGGCTACACCTTC
>TRBJ1-2|15|NA|NA|TRBV11-2
CASSPRAGDNYGYTF
TGTGCCAGCAGCCCCCGTGCCGGGGATAACTATGGCTACACCTTC
>TRBJ2-7|16|NA|NA|TRBV20-1
CSASGGHARRSYEQYF
TGCAGTGCTAGCGGGGGCCACGCTAGGCGTTCCTACGAGCAGTACTTC
>TRBJ2-5|13|NA|few|TRBV12-3/TRBV12-4
CASSLANRETQYF
TGTGCCAGCAGTTTAGCCAACAGAGAGACCCAGTACTTC
>TRBJ2-5|15|NA|NA|TRBV4-3
CASSLRDEEGETQYF
TGCGCCAGCAGCCTACGGGACGAGGAAGGAGAGACCCAGTACTTC
>TRBJ2-1|11|NA|NA|TRBV6-6
CASCLRDEQFF
TGTGCCAGCTGCCTGAGGGATGAGCAGTTCTTC
>TRBJ2-3|16|NA|NA|TRBV7-2
CASSPRGGNSADTQYF
TGTGCCAGCAGCCCCAGAGGAGGGAATAGCGCAGATACGCAGTATTTT
>TRBJ2-2|14|TRBD2|NA|TRBV20-1
CSAGRGRREGELFF
TGCAGTGCGGGGAGGGGTAGGCGAGAGGGGGAGCTGTTTTTT
>TRBJ2-3|14|NA|NA|TRBV6-5
CASSYRSSADTQYF
TGTGCCAGCAGTTACAGATCCTCTGCGGATACGCAGTATTTT
>TRBJ1-1|11|NA|NA|TRBV6-1
CASTRGTEAFF
TGTGCCAGCACTAGAGGCACTGAAGCTTTCTTT
>TRBJ2-7|14|NA|NA|TRBV27
CASSWRGPTYEQYF
TGTGCCAGCAGTTGGCGGGGGCCCACCTACGAGCAGTACTTC
>TRBJ1-2|14|NA|few|TRBV10-3
CAIRARGPGDGYTF
TGTGCCATCAGGGCCCGAGGACCGGGCGATGGCTACACCTTC
>TRBJ2-3|17|TRBD2|once|TRBV5-1
CASSSETSGPWVDTQYF
TGCGCCAGCAGCTCGGAGACTAGCGGTCCATGGGTAGATACGCAGTATTTT
>TRBJ2-2|15|TRBD2|few|TRBV29-1
CSVDIGSGATGELFF
TGCAGCGTTGATATAGGGAGCGGGGCTACCGGGGAGCTGTTTTTT
>TRBJ2-7|14|NA|NA|TRBV20-1
CSATLAESSYEQYF
TGCAGTGCAACTCTAGCAGAGTCCTCCTACGAGCAGTACTTC